This TCR beta chain came from a study of shared clonotypes between healthy human individuals. Repertoires were generated with immunoSEQ multiplex PCR, while TCRdb's copy carries only in-frame clones and drops some. Among roughly 2 million clones listed, approximately 95% were seen once. Trimming left V 4 bases short and J 7 bases short, with 12 bases between. CDR1 is GTSNPN and CDR2 is SVGIG in the germline V gene (reference sequence). The CDR3 sequence is 12 residues long. The origin of this receptor is a man younger than 35 in good health. Sequencing was performed on naive CD4+ T cells sorted from blood. Described subset: CD45RA+ positively selected. The chain couples TRBV30 to TRBJ2-3; unclear D gene. Here the CDR3 reads CAWNSQDHTQYF. The CDR3 bases are TGTGCCTGGAACTCTCAGGACCATACGCAGTATTTT.